In its sample, the clone carrying this TCR beta chain was seen a few times. CDR3 length equals 14 residues. Trimming shortened V by 0 bases and J by 4 bases, and 10 bases separated the two germline ends. From germline, CDR1 is SGHRS and CDR2 YFSETQ. An expansion of CD8+CD57+ cells by flow cytometry had been shown in patients chosen for sequencing. This record comes from a study of CD8+CD57+ T cells in acquired aplastic anemia. TCR beta VDJ combinations and CDR3 sequences were profiled from genomic DNA. TCRdb reprocessed the reads with MiXCR, giving one entry per CDR3 protein. The sample records 450,000 to 600,000 distinct CDR3 sequences, about a third being singletons.

This TCR came from a human donor with aplastic anemia. This chain connects TRBV5-1 to TRBJ1-2, with a weak D call TRBD1 (6 bases). Sequences were obtained from sorted CD4+, CD8+, or CD8+CD57+ T cells (not recorded which) from PBMCs. This CDR3 reads CASSLEGVVYGYTF. In DNA, the CDR3 is TGCGCCAGCAGCTTGGAGGGGGTTGTCTATGGCTACACCTTC.